The T cell receptor (beta chain) described here comes from a study of blood T cell repertoires in COVID-19. Germline CDR1 reads SGHTA; CDR2 reads FQGNSA. The CDR3 length is 16 residues. V shed 5 bases and J 4 bases; nucleotides not matched to a gene: 10. Profiled with immunoSEQ multiplex PCR; TCRdb holds only in-frame clones, not every one. The sample shows 180,000 or so clones, about four fifths of them seen only once. This clone was seen a few times. The source is a woman in her forties or fifties in a cohort exposed to, infected with or recovered from COVID-19 (not recorded which). The chain recombines TRBV7-2 with TRBJ2-1; 8 bases fit TRBD1. Sequencing was performed on PBMCs or T cells enriched from blood (not recorded which). CDR3 loop: CASSLLGTGPYNEQFF. The CDR3 DNA follows: TGTGCCAGCAGCCTGCTAGGGACAGGACCTTACAATGAGCAGTTCTTC.